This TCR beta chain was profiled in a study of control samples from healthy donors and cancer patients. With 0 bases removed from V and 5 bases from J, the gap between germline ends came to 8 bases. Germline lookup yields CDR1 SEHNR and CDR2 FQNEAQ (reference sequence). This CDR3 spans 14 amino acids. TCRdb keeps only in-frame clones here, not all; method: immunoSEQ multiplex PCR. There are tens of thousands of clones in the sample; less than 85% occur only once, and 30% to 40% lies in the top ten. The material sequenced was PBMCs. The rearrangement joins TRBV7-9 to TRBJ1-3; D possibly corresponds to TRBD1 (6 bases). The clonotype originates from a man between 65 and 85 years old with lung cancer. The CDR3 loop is CASSLAGARNTIYF. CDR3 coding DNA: TGTGCCAGCAGCTTAGCGGGGGCCAGAAACACCATATATTTT.